This T cell receptor beta chain was sequenced in a study of T cells after yellow fever vaccination. Study background: Researchers used SMART-Seq v4 Ultra Low Input to prepare fractions that had low cell numbers. Study-wide findings and caveats: Highly abundant clonotypes carried over from the bulk population could end up in FACS-sorted repertoires as contaminants. Primary-vaccination clones mostly resurfaced post-booster (nearly 97% CD4, about 87% CD8).

With V trimmed by 0 bases and J by 1 base, 7 bases remained unmatched. The V gene's germline CDR1 is SGHAT and CDR2 FQNNGV. This CDR3 comprises 17 residues. This clonotype was counted many times. As yet, its antigen is unknown. Generation of TCR cDNA used 5'RACE template switching (which added a universal primer site and UMIs). TCRdb re-analysed the 5' RACE reads in MiXCR, keeping a single row per CDR3 protein. The sample comprises around 250,000 distinct CDR3 sequences, roughly 4.8% of which are singletons, and around 3.3% rests with the top ten. The clonotype was recovered from a man younger than 30 who received the YFV17D yellow fever vaccine. The chain carries TRBV11-2 and TRBJ2-3; 7 bases match TRBD2. The sample consisted of CD4+ T cells sorted from PBMCs, taken on the day of the yellow fever booster vaccination. CDR3 nucleotide sequence: TGTGCCAGCAGCTTAGAGGGCTGGGAGGGAGGCACAGATACGCAGTATTTT. It codes for CASSLEGWEGGTDTQYF.